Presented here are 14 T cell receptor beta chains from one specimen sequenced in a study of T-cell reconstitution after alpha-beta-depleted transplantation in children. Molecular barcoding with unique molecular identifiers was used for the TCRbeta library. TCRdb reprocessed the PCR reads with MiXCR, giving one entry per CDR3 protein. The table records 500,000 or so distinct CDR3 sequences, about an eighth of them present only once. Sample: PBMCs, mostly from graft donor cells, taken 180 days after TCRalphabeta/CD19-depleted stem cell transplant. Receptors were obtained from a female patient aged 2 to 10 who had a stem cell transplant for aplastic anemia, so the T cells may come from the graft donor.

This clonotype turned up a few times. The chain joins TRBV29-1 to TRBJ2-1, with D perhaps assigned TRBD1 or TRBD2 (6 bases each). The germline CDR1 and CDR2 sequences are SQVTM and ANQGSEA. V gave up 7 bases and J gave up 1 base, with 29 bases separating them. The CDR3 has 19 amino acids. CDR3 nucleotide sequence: TGCAGCGGGGGGGCAGGGAGTAATCTAGCGCGCCTATCCTACAATGAGCAGTTCTTC. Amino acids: CSGGAGSNLARLSYNEQFF.

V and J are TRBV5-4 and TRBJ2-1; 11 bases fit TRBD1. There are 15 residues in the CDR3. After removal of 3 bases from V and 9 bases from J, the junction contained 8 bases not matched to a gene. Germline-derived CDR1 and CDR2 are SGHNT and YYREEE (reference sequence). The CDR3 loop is CASSYTPGQGGEQFF. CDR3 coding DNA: TGTGCCAGCAGCTATACCCCGGGACAGGGGGGTGAGCAGTTCTTC.

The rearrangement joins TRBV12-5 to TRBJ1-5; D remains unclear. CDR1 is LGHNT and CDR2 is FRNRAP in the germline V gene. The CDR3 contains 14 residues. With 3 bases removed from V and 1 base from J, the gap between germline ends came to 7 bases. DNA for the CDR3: TGTGCTAGTGGTTTTTCTGGAAGCAATCAGCCCCAGCATTTT. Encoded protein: CASGFSGSNQPQHF.

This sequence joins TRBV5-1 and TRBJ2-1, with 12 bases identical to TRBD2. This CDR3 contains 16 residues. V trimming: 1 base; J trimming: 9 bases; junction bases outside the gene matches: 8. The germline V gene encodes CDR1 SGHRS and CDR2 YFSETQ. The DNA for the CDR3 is TGCGCCAGCAGCTTGCTAGCGGGAGGGCCTAATAGTGAGCAGTTCTTC. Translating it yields CASSLLAGGPNSEQFF.

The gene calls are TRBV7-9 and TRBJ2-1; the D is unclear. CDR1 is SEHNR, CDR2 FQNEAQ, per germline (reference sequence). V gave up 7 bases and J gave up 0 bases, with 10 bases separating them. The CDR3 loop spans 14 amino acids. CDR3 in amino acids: CASTYSGSYNEQFF. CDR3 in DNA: TGTGCCAGCACCTACTCGGGCTCCTACAATGAGCAGTTCTTC.

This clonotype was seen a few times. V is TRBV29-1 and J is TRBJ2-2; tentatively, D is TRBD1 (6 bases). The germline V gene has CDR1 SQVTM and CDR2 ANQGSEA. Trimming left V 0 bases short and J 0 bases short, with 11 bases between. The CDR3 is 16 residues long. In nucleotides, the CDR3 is TGCAGCGTTGAAGATGTGGGGGCCTCGAACACCGGGGAGCTGTTTTTT. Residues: CSVEDVGASNTGELFF.

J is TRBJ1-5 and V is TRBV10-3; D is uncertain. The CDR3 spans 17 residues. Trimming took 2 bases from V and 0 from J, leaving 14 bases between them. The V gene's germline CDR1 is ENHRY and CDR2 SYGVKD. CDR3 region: CAISEGWARYSNQPQHF. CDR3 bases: TGTGCCATCAGTGAGGGGTGGGCCCGATATAGCAATCAGCCCCAGCATTTT.

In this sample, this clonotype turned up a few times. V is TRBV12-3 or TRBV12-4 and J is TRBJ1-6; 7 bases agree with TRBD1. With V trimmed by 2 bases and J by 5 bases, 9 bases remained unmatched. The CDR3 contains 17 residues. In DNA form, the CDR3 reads TGTGCCAGCAGTTTAACGCAGGGGGTCAGGAATAATTCACCCCTCCACTTT. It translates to CASSLTQGVRNNSPLHF.

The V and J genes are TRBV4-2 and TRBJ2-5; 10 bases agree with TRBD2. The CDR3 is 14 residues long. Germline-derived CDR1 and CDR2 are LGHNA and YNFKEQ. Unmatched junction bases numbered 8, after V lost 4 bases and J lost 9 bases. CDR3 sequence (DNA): TGTGCCAGCAGCCCCCGGGTAGCGGGGGGAGCCCAGTACTTC. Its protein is CASSPRVAGGAQYF.

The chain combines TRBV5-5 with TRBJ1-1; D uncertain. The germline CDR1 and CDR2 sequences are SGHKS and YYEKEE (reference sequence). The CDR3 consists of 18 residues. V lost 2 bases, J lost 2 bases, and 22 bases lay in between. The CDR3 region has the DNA TGTGCCAGCAGCTTTCCTGGTGGGTTCCATCCCCGAAACACTGAAGCTTTCTTT. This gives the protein CASSFPGGFHPRNTEAFF.

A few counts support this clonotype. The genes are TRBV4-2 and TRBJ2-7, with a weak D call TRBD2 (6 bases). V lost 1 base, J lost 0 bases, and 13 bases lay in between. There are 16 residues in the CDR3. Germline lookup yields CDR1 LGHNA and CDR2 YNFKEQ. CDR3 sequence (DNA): TGTGCCAGCAGCCAAGGGGGCCAGGGAGGCTCCTACGAGCAGTACTTC. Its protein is CASSQGGQGGSYEQYF.

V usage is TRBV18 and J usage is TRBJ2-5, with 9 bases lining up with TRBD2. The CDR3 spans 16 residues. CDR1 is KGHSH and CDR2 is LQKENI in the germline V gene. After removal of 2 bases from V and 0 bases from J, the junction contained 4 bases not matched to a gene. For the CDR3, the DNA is TGTGCCAGCTCACCAATCCTAGCGGGGAACCAAGAGACCCAGTACTTC. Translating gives CASSPILAGNQETQYF.

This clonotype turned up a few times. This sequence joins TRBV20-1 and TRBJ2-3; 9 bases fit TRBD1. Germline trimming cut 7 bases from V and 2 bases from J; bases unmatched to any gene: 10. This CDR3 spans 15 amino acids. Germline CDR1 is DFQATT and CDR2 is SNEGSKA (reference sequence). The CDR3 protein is CSVSRTGDSTDTQYF. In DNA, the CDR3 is TGCAGTGTCAGCCGGACAGGGGATTCCACAGATACGCAGTATTTT.

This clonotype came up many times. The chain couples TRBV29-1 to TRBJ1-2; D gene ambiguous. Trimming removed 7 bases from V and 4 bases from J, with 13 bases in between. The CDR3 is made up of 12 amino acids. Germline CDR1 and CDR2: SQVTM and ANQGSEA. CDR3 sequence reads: CSAGEPGYGYTF. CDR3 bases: TGCAGCGCCGGAGAACCGGGCTATGGCTACACCTTC.